The 6 T cell receptor beta chains below all came from one sample that was sequenced in a study of cytomegalovirus exposure and HLA in healthy donors. Vbeta (60) and Jbeta (13) primers were used in the PCR. Only in-frame clones appear in the TCRdb table, and some are missing; sequencing was by immunoSEQ multiplex PCR. Among 150,000 to 200,000 clones listed, over 70% were seen once. Sequenced input: PBMCs. These receptors all come from a woman between 45 and 60 years old in good health and CMV-seronegative.

CDR3 nucleotides: TGTGCCAGCAGCTTCAACCTCGGAGGAGGCACAGATACGCAGTATTTT. Protein sequence: CASSFNLGGGTDTQYF. The chain uses TRBV7-3 and TRBJ2-3; weak D call: TRBD2 (5 bases). This CDR3 spans 16 amino acids. Looked up from germline, CDR1 is SGHTA and CDR2 is FQGTGA. Trimming removed 3 bases from V and 1 base from J, with 14 bases in between.

The rearrangement links TRBV7-3 to TRBJ2-3; 15 bases map to TRBD2. The CDR3 runs 19 residues. Germline V gene sequence: CDR1 SGHTA, CDR2 FQGTGA. V dropped 5 bases and J dropped 1; count of bases not matched to a gene: 10. CDR3 nucleotide sequence: TGTGCCAGCAGCACCCGGACTAGCGGGAGGGCCGGAGGCACAGATACGCAGTATTTT. Amino acid sequence: CASSTRTSGRAGGTDTQYF.

The chain joins TRBV18 to TRBJ1-3; D may be TRBD1 (6 bases). CDR1 KGHSH and CDR2 LQKENI come from the germline V gene. CDR3 length: 17 residues. V was cut by 3 bases and J by 0 bases, with 15 bases left in between. CDR3 DNA: TGTGCCAGCTCACCTTGGACAGTCTTTCTCTCTGGAAACACCATATATTTT. Encoded protein: CASSPWTVFLSGNTIYF.

V is TRBV19 and J is TRBJ2-1; 8 bases agree with TRBD2. V shed 4 bases and J 2 bases; nucleotides not matched to a gene: 13. There are 18 residues in the CDR3. Germline V CDR1 and CDR2: LNHDA, SQIVND (reference sequence). The CDR3 nucleotides read TGTGCCAGTAGTAACCGCCCTATAGCGGGGAGCCCCTACAATGAGCAGTTCTTC. This gives the protein CASSNRPIAGSPYNEQFF.

V usage is TRBV27 and J usage is TRBJ1-2; D perhaps matches TRBD1 (5 bases). Looked up from germline, CDR1 is MNHEY and CDR2 is SMNVEV (reference sequence). CDR3 size: 13 residues. Between the trimmed V and J ends, which lost 6 bases and 5 bases, there was a span of 13 bases. The CDR3 is CASRFRVSYGYTF. The CDR3 nucleotides read TGTGCCAGCAGATTCAGGGTATCTTATGGCTACACCTTC.

The chain links TRBV5-4 to TRBJ1-5; no clear D. V was clipped by 4 bases and J by 5 bases, with 13 bases between them. The CDR3 is 14 residues long. Germline assignment: CDR1 SGHNT and CDR2 YYREEE (reference sequence). In DNA, the CDR3 is TGTGCCAGCAGCAGAGGCGGGAGAGATCAGCCCCAGCATTTT. Its translation: CASSRGGRDQPQHF.